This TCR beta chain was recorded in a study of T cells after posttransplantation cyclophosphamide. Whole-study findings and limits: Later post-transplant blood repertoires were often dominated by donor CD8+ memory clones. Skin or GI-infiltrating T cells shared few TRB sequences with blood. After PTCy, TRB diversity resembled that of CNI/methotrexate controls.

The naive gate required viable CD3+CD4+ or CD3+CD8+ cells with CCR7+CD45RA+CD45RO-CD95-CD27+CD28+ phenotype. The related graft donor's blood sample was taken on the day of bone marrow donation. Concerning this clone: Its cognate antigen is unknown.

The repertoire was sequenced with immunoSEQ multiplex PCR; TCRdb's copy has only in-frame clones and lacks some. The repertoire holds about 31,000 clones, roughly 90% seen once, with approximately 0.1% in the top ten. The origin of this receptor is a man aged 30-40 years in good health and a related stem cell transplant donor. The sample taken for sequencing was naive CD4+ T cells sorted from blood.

The CDR3 DNA is TGTGCCAGCAGCTTAGCGTTAGGCAGGGGGCGCCAAAATGAGCAGTTCTTC. Translated, it gives CASSLALGRGRQNEQFF. The J gene is TRBJ2-1, the V gene TRBV11-1; 8 bases are shared with TRBD1. V shed 0 bases, J shed 7 bases, and the junction held 11 bases outside the gene matches. CDR1 is SGHAT, CDR2 FQDESV, per germline (reference sequence). This CDR3 region has 17 residues.